The clone carrying this T cell receptor beta chain was detected a few times. Its target is unknown. Everyone who gave samples was a healthy Caucasian. The CDR3 has 14 amino acids. V lost 2 bases and J lost 9, with 16 bases in between. Looked up from germline, CDR1 is MNHEY and CDR2 is SVGAGI. The data originate from a study of identical twins. TCRdb recomputed calls from the 5' RACE reads with MiXCR, one row per CDR3 protein. The sample includes around 480,000 distinct CDR3 sequences, roughly an eighth of them seen just once. Overall study findings and caveats: Within monozygotic twins, out-of-frame TCR alpha sharing was underestimated by the models. In cord blood, abundant beta clonotypes had fewer insertions; memory showed no trend.

The same data also went into a second study, on yellow fever vaccine responses in identical twins. As reported in that work: Reportedly, the response of twins' T cells to the vaccine seemed partly convergent, partly personalized.

The receptor's source is a woman aged 18-29 years in good health. Sequencing used CD4+ T cells sorted from blood. J is TRBJ1-2 and V is TRBV6-5; possible D gene TRBD1, 5 bases. As DNA, the CDR3 is TGTGCCAGCAGTTACGGGGGGGAGCTGGGGCGCTACACCTTC. Its translation is CASSYGGELGRYTF.